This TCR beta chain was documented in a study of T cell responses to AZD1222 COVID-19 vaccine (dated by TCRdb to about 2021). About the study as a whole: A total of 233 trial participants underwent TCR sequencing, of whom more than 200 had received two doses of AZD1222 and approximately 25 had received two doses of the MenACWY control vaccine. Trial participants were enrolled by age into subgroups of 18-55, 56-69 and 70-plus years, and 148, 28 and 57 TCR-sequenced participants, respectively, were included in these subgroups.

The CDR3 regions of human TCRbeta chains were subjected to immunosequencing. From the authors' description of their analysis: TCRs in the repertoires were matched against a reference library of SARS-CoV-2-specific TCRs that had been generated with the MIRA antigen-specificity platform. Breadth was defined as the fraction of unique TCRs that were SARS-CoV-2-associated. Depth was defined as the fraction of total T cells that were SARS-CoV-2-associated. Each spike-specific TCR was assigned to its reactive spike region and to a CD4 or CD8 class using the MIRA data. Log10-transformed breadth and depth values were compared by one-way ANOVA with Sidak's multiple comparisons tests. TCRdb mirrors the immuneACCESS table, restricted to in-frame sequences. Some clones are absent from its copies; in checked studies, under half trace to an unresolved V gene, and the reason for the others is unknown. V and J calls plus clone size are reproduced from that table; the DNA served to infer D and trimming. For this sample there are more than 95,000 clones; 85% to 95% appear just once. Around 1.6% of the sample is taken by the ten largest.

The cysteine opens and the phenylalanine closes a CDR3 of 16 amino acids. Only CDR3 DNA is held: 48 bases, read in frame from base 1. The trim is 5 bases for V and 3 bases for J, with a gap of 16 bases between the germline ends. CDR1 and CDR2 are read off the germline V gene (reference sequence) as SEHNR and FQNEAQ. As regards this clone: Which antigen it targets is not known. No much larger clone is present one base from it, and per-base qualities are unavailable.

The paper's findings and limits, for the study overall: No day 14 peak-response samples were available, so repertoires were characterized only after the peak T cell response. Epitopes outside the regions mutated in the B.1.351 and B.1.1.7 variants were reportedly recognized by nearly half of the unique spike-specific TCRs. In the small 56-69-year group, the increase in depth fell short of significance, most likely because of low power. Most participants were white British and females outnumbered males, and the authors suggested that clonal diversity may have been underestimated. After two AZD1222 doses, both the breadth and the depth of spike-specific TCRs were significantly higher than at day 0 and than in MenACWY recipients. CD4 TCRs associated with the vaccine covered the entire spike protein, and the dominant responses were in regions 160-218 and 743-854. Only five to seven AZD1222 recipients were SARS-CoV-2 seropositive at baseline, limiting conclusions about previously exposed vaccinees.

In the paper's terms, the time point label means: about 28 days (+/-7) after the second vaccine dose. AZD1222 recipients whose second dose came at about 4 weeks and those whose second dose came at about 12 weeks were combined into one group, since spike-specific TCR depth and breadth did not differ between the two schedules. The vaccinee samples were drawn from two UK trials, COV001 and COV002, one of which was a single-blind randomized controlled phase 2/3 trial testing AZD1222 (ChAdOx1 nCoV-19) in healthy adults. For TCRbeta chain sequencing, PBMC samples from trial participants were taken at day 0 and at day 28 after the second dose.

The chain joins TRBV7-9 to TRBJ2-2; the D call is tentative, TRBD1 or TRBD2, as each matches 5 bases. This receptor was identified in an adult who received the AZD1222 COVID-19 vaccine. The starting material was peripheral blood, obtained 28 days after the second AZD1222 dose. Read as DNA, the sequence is TGTGCCAGCAGCCGAGCCTCCGGGGCCTACACCGGGGAGCTGTTTTTT. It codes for CASSRASGAYTGELFF.